One sample yielded the 3 T cell receptor beta chains listed below, sequenced in a study of graft-versus-host responses after intestinal transplantation. Clones were sequenced by immunoSEQ multiplex PCR, and TCRdb holds only the in-frame ones, with some missing. The sample has about 120,000 clones; just over 90% are singletons. These TCRs' antigens remain unknown. Here the sequenced sample was unstimulated CD4+ T cells sorted from spleen or lymph node cells, taken before transplant. The receptors here all came from a human donor who was the organ donor for an intestinal transplant.

The J gene is TRBJ2-1, the V gene TRBV5-5; perhaps TRBD1 as D (5 bases). There are 13 residues in the CDR3. CDR1 and CDR2 (germline): SGHKS, YYEKEE (reference sequence). Between the trimmed V and J ends, which lost 1 base and 10 bases, there was a span of 12 bases. CDR3 loop: CASSLSSGREQFF. In nucleotides, the CDR3 is TGTGCCAGCAGCTTGTCTTCAGGGCGGGAGCAGTTCTTC. The complete variable domain, with remaining parts taken from reference TRBV5-5 and TRBJ2-1, reads DAGVTQSPTHLIKTRGQQVTLRCSPISGHKSVSWYQQVLGQGPQFIFQYYEKEERGRGNFPDRFSARQFPNYSSELNVNALLLGDSALYLCASSLSSGREQFFGPGTRLTVL.

The chain carries TRBV29-1 and TRBJ1-1; maybe TRBD1 (6 bases). V shed 7 bases and J shed 0 bases, with 9 bases lying between them. Germline V CDR1 and CDR2: SQVTM, ANQGSEA. The CDR3 has 12 residues. DNA for the CDR3: TGCAGCGCTGGGACAATGAACACTGAAGCTTTCTTT. It specifies CSAGTMNTEAFF.

The chain joins TRBV10-2 to TRBJ2-7; 8 bases align to TRBD1. This CDR3 has 16 residues. Germline V lookup: CDR1 WSHSY, CDR2 SAAADI. With 6 bases clipped from V and 0 bases from J, the junction kept 10 bases outside the gene matches. CDR3 DNA sequence: TGCGCCAGCAGCTCACGGACAGGGAAGAGCTCCTACGAGCAGTACTTC. As protein: CASSSRTGKSSYEQYF.